The rows below give T cell receptor beta chains drawn from one sample of a study of blood T cell repertoires in COVID-19. Sequenced by immunoSEQ multiplex PCR; TCRdb stores in-frame clones only, minus some. Of fewer than 250,000 clones in the sample, 83% were seen once. The sample consisted of peripheral blood. Receptors were obtained from a man in his fifties with active or convalescent COVID-19. The CDR3 runs from the conserved cysteine through the conserved F or W. A D gene is named only where the DNA matches it firmly. The listing skips clone size in some rows; elsewhere it reads once, few, many or a size class.

TRBD1	17	TRBJ1-1	.	TRBV5-5	CASSLAGTVFRQAEAFF	TGTGCCAGCAGCTTGGCCGGGACAGTTTTTCGTCAGGCTGAAGCTTTCTTT
.	14	TRBJ1-3	few	TRBV19	CASSPTGPGNTIYF	TGTGCCAGTAGTCCTACAGGGCCTGGAAACACCATATATTTT
.	14	TRBJ2-2	few	TRBV6-6	CASLPGEHTGELFF	TGTGCCAGCCTCCCGGGGGAGCACACCGGGGAGCTGTTTTTT
.	12	TRBJ2-7	once	TRBV2	CAIQGRSYEQYF	TGTGCCATACAGGGACGCTCCTACGAGCAGTACTTC
TRBD1	15	TRBJ1-3	.	TRBV19	CASSTHRGPGNTIYF	TGTGCCAGTAGTACTCACAGGGGGCCTGGAAACACCATATATTTT
.	18	TRBJ1-4	.	TRBV5-1	CASSLAVRADAGYEKLFF	TGCGCCAGCAGCTTGGCCGTCAGGGCCGATGCTGGATATGAAAAACTGTTTTTT
.	15	TRBJ1-2	.	TRBV7-9	CASSLARPENYGYTF	TGTGCCAGCAGCTTAGCCAGACCGGAGAACTATGGCTACACCTTC
.	13	TRBJ1-2	.	TRBV5-5	CASGWGRVGGYTF	TGTGCCAGCGGCTGGGGGAGGGTGGGTGGCTACACCTTC
.	13	TRBJ1-2	once	TRBV7-2	CASSFSGFGGYTF	TGTGCCAGCAGCTTTTCAGGGTTTGGGGGCTACACCTTC
TRBD1	21	TRBJ2-4	once	TRBV19	CASSIGNRGLLLAGAKNIQYF	TGTGCCAGTAGTATAGGGAACAGGGGGCTCCTATTAGCAGGAGCCAAAAACATTCAGTACTTC
TRBD1	17	TRBJ2-7	few	TRBV14	CASSQGGLRDSSYEQYF	TGTGCCAGCAGCCAAGGAGGGTTACGGGACAGTTCCTACGAGCAGTACTTC
.	13	TRBJ1-1	.	TRBV28	CASSLPMDTEAFF	TGTGCCAGCAGTTTACCTATGGACACTGAAGCTTTCTTT
.	16	TRBJ1-2	.	TRBV18	CASSPPGAGWTNGYTF	TGTGCCAGCTCACCACCTGGGGCAGGGTGGACTAATGGCTACACCTTC
TRBD1	15	TRBJ1-1	.	TRBV5-1	CASSKIQGMNTEAFF	TGCGCCAGCAGCAAAATACAGGGGATGAACACTGAAGCTTTCTTT
.	14	TRBJ1-2	.	TRBV6-5	CASSYSGGVYGYTF	TGTGCCAGCAGTTACTCGGGGGGGGTCTATGGCTACACCTTC
TRBD1	16	TRBJ1-1	.	TRBV11-2	CASSVQLGQVNTEAFF	TGTGCCAGCAGCGTTCAATTAGGACAGGTGAACACTGAAGCTTTCTTT
TRBD2	13	TRBJ2-1	.	TRBV5-1	CASSPLAGNEQFF	TGCGCCAGCAGCCCTTTAGCGGGCAATGAGCAGTTCTTC
.	17	TRBJ2-3	.	TRBV5-4	CASSISTRRSSTDTQYF	TGTGCCAGCAGCATATCTACTAGGCGGTCTAGCACAGATACGCAGTATTTT
.	12	TRBJ1-1	.	TRBV11-2	CASSLDRGLAFF	TGTGCCAGCAGCTTAGACAGGGGTTTAGCTTTCTTT
TRBD1	15	TRBJ1-1	.	TRBV5-1	CASSWFGQGATEAFF	TGCGCCAGCAGCTGGTTCGGACAGGGGGCCACTGAAGCTTTCTTT
.	11	TRBJ2-2	.	TRBV7-9	CAPRGSGELFF	TGTGCCCCCCGGGGATCCGGGGAGCTGTTTTTT
TRBD1	13	TRBJ1-4	few	TRBV29-1	CSAQGATNEKLFF	TGCAGCGCGCAGGGGGCAACTAATGAAAAACTGTTTTTT
.	13	TRBJ1-1	.	TRBV19	CASQAGGAAEAFF	TGTGCTTCTCAGGCCGGCGGGGCCGCTGAAGCTTTCTTT
.	13	TRBJ1-1	.	TRBV11-2	CASSLGISIGAFF	TGTGCCAGCAGCTTAGGCATATCTATTGGAGCTTTCTTT
TRBD1	15	TRBJ2-7	once	TRBV28	CASSLRSGGVDEQYF	TGTGCCAGCAGTTTACGGTCAGGGGGCGTCGACGAGCAGTACTTC
TRBD1	13	TRBJ1-2	.	TRBV24-1	CATSEGQGNGYTF	TGTGCCACCAGTGAGGGACAGGGGAATGGCTACACCTTC
.	16	TRBJ2-1	.	TRBV21-1	CASVVFLAGGCNEQFF	TGTGCCAGCGTAGTATTCCTAGCGGGGGGCTGCAATGAGCAGTTCTTC
TRBD2	9	TRBJ2-3	.	TRBV20-1	CSAGLEGYF	TGCAGTGCCGGACTAGAGGGGTATTTT
TRBD1	17	TRBJ2-1	.	TRBV5-1	CASSPSTRQGSYNEQFF	TGCGCCAGCAGCCCCAGCACTCGACAGGGCTCCTACAATGAGCAGTTCTTC
TRBD2	15	TRBJ2-2	.	TRBV30	CAWSRRGGSTGELFF	TGTGCCTGGAGTCGGCGGGGGGGCAGCACCGGGGAGCTGTTTTTT
TRBD1	15	TRBJ2-7	few	TRBV27	CASSSLSDRGHEQYF	TGTGCCAGCAGTTCCCTGTCGGACAGGGGGCATGAGCAGTACTTC
TRBD1	13	TRBJ2-1	.	TRBV27	CASSLSPRDRKLF	TGTGCCAGCAGTTTATCACCTCGGGACAGGAAACTCTTC
.	15	TRBJ2-2	.	TRBV24-1	CATSDRQRNTGELFF	TGTGCCACCAGTGACAGGCAGAGGAACACCGGGGAGCTGTTTTTT
.	13	TRBJ1-6	.	TRBV10-3	CAISEGQQSPLHF	TGTGCCATCAGTGAGGGACAGCAATCACCCCTCCACTTT
.	12	TRBJ1-1	.	TRBV30	CAWSVPGTEAFF	TGTGCCTGGAGTGTACCGGGCACTGAAGCTTTCTTT
TRBD2	18	TRBJ2-1	.	TRBV3-1/TRBV3-2	CASSPTFGTSGTLNEQFF	TGTGCCAGCAGCCCTACCTTTGGGACTAGCGGGACGCTTAATGAGCAGTTCTTC
TRBD1	15	TRBJ1-2	once	TRBV6-2/TRBV6-3	CASSFTKTGTYGYTF	TGTGCCAGCAGTTTCACAAAGACAGGGACCTATGGCTACACCTTC
TRBD1	16	TRBJ1-5	.	TRBV28	CASTRTGGRSNQPQHF	TGTGCCAGCACCAGGACAGGTGGTCGAAGCAATCAGCCCCAGCATTTT
TRBD2	17	TRBJ2-3	.	TRBV24-1	CATSDLGLAGGTDTQYF	TGTGCCACCAGTGATTTGGGACTAGCGGGAGGAACAGATACGCAGTATTTT
TRBD1	17	TRBJ1-4	.	TRBV7-9	CASSLPGQAKPNEKLFF	TGTGCCAGCAGCCTTCCGGGACAGGCTAAACCCAATGAAAAACTGTTTTTT
TRBD2	12	TRBJ2-1	.	TRBV29-1	CSVGEGWNEQFF	TGCAGCGTCGGGGAGGGGTGGAATGAGCAGTTCTTC
TRBD1	16	TRBJ1-2	.	TRBV14	CASSHDRDRPHYGYTF	TGTGCCAGCAGCCATGATAGGGACAGACCTCACTATGGCTACACCTTC
.	15	TRBJ2-5	.	TRBV19	CASRAGGGIQETQYF	TGTGCCAGTAGGGCTGGCGGGGGCATCCAAGAGACCCAGTACTTC
TRBD2	16	TRBJ2-7	.	TRBV19	CASSIVATSGSAEQYF	TGTGCCAGTAGTATAGTAGCGACGAGCGGGAGTGCCGAGCAGTACTTC
.	13	TRBJ1-1	.	TRBV7-9	CASSLGGTLAAFF	TGTGCCAGCAGCTTAGGAGGGACTCTGGCGGCTTTCTTT
.	11	TRBJ1-1	.	TRBV7-9	CASSLAPEAFF	TGTGCCAGCAGCTTGGCCCCTGAAGCTTTCTTT
TRBD2	15	TRBJ2-1	.	TRBV24-1	CATRGERGAYNEQFF	TGTGCCACCAGAGGAGAGCGGGGGGCCTACAATGAGCAGTTCTTC
TRBD1	16	TRBJ1-2	.	TRBV7-9	CASSLAGTEGANGYTF	TGTGCCAGCAGCTTAGCCGGGACAGAGGGTGCAAATGGCTACACCTTC
.	13	TRBJ2-7	.	TRBV5-1	CASRFEGGNEQYF	TGCGCCAGCAGGTTTGAGGGGGGGAACGAGCAGTACTTC
TRBD1	15	TRBJ1-4	few	TRBV10-2	CASSGPGQGDEKLFF	TGCGCCAGCAGTGGGCCAGGACAGGGAGATGAAAAACTGTTTTTT
.	14	TRBJ2-1	.	TRBV11-2	CASSLSGGYNEQFF	TGTGCCAGCAGCTTATCCGGGGGATACAATGAGCAGTTCTTC
.	15	TRBJ1-3	.	TRBV6-5	CASSPMTTTGNTIYF	TGTGCCAGCAGTCCTATGACGACGACGGGGAACACCATATATTTT
TRBD2	15	TRBJ2-7	.	TRBV18	CASSPPTSGTYEQYF	TGTGCCAGCTCACCACCGACTAGCGGCACCTACGAGCAGTACTTC
TRBD1	16	TRBJ1-6	once	TRBV13	CASSTGTGLFNSPLHF	TGTGCCAGCAGCACAGGGACAGGGCTTTTTAATTCACCCCTCCACTTT
.	12	TRBJ2-3	few	TRBV30	CAWSPHGGTQYF	TGTGCCTGGAGCCCCCACGGGGGAACGCAGTATTTT
TRBD1	16	TRBJ1-2	.	TRBV14	CASSQVQGARIYGYTF	TGTGCCAGCAGCCAAGTACAGGGGGCGCGTATCTATGGCTACACCTTC
.	14	TRBJ1-6	.	TRBV28	CASAKGALNSPLHF	TGTGCCAGCGCGAAAGGGGCCCTTAATTCACCCCTCCACTTT
TRBD2	12	TRBJ2-7	.	TRBV30	CAWTPGGAEQYF	TGTGCCTGGACGCCGGGGGGAGCCGAGCAGTACTTC
TRBD1	14	TRBJ1-1	.	TRBV5-6	CASSLAQGASEAFF	TGTGCCAGCAGCTTGGCTCAGGGGGCCTCTGAAGCTTTCTTT